This T cell receptor (beta chain) was sequenced in a study of T cells in Graves' hyperthyroidism and ophthalmopathy. Whole-study context: Upon initial diagnosis and before any treatment, peripheral blood was collected.

Newly diagnosed hyperthyroidism, duration under 2 months, in patients aged 18 to 65. Clinical symptoms, serum thyroxine, TRAb, thyroid ultrasound and orbital computed tomography informed diagnoses. Notes on the study in general: Blood also showed most of the thyroid clonotypes that were expanded above 0.001.

Researchers amplified the TCR beta CDR3 regions from RNA transcripts. The HTBI primer set was used in a first-round RT-PCR of the TCR CDR3. TCRdb reanalysed the multiplex PCR reads using MiXCR and keeps one entry per CDR3 protein. The sample lists 300,000 to 450,000 distinct CDR3 sequences; roughly 15% were seen once. This clonotype was detected many times. What it binds is not known. Germline CDR1 DFQATT, CDR2 SNEGSKA (reference sequence). Trimming took off 3 bases at V and 3 bases at J, with 15 bases between the two ends. The CDR3 totals 14 residues. Sequenced sample: blood. The gene calls are TRBV20-1 and TRBJ2-7, with a weak D call TRBD2 (5 bases). This clonotype was obtained from a woman aged 30 to 39 with Graves' hyperthyroidism that later progressed to Graves' ophthalmopathy. The CDR3 DNA reads as TGCAGTGCTAGCCCCCTGGGAGCCAACTACGAGCAGTACTTC. The encoded protein is CSASPLGANYEQYF.